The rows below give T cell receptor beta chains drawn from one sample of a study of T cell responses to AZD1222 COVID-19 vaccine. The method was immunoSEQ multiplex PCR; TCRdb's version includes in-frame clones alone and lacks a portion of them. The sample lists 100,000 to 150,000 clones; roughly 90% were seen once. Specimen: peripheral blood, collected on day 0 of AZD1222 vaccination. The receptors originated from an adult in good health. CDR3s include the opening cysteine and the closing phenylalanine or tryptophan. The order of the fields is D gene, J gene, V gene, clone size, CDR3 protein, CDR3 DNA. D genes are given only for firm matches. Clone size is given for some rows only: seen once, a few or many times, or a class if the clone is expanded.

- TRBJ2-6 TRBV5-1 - CASSWGHLSGANVLTF TGCGCCAGCAGCTGGGGACACCTCTCTGGGGCCAACGTCCTGACTTTC
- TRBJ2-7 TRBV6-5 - CASSFNVRDSEQYF TGTGCCAGCAGTTTCAACGTGCGGGACAGCGAGCAGTACTTC
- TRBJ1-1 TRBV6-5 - CATSLGQGLRGAFF TGTGCCACCTCCCTGGGGCAGGGATTAAGGGGAGCTTTCTTT
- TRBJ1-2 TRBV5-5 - CASSLSWGWNYGYTF TGTGCCAGCAGCTTGAGCTGGGGATGGAACTATGGCTACACCTTC
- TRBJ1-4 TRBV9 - CASSPQLTNEKLFF TGTGCCAGCAGCCCGCAGTTAACTAATGAAAAACTGTTTTTT
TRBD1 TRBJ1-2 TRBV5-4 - CASSSPGTADYGYTF TGTGCCAGCAGCTCACCCGGGACAGCAGACTATGGCTACACCTTC
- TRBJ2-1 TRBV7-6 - CASSLKGNEQFF TGTGCCAGCAGCTTAAAGGGCAATGAGCAGTTCTTC
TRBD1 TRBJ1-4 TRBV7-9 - CASGAAGTGDANEKLFF TGTGCCAGCGGAGCCGCCGGGACAGGGGACGCTAATGAAAAACTGTTTTTT
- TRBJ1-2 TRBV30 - CAWSNGGYYGYTF TGTGCCTGGAGTAATGGGGGCTACTATGGCTACACCTTC
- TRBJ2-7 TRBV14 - CASSQVIVAGAMSNYEQYF TGTGCCAGCAGCCAAGTTATCGTGGCAGGGGCGATGTCCAACTACGAGCAGTACTTC
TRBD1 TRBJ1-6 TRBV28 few CASSLGPRRTGTTNSPLHF TGTGCCAGCAGTTTAGGACCCCGGAGGACAGGGACCACTAATTCACCCCTCCACTTT
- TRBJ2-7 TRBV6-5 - CASSYSRAPGGEQYF TGTGCCAGCAGTTACTCGAGAGCCCCCGGGGGCGAGCAGTACTTC
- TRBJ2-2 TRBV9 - CASSVGSGELFF TGTGCCAGCAGCGTAGGATCCGGGGAGCTGTTTTTT
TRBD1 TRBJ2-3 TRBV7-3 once CASSDRGQGRDTQYF TGTGCCAGCAGCGATAGGGGACAGGGAAGAGATACGCAGTATTTT
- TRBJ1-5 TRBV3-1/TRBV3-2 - CASSHGGHLNQPQHF TGTGCCAGCAGCCATGGAGGGCACCTCAATCAGCCCCAGCATTTT
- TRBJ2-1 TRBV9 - CASSVGSLGQLINEQFF TGTGCCAGCAGCGTAGGGTCTTTGGGGCAGCTTATCAATGAGCAGTTCTTC
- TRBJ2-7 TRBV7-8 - CASSLVETAYEQYF TGTGCCAGCAGCTTAGTAGAGACTGCCTACGAGCAGTACTTC
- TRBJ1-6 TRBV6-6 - CASSTEGLSYNSPLHF TGTGCCAGCAGTACGGAGGGTCTCAGCTATAATTCACCCCTCCACTTT
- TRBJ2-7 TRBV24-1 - CATSDGRGQEQYF TGTGCCACCAGTGATGGCAGGGGCCAGGAGCAGTACTTC
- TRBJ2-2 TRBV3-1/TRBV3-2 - CASSLGQGRATGELFF TGTGCCAGCAGCCTCGGGCAGGGGAGAGCCACCGGGGAGCTGTTTTTT
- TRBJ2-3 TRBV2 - CASRKLERSTDTQYF TGTGCCAGCAGAAAACTAGAGAGAAGCACAGATACGCAGTATTTT
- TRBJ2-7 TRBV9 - CASSNRDLPYEQYF TGTGCCAGCAGCAACCGGGACCTCCCCTACGAGCAGTACTTC
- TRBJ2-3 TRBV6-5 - CASSWGQSTGTDTQYF TGTGCCAGCAGTTGGGGACAATCTACCGGCACAGATACGCAGTATTTT
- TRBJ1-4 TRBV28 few CASRRNPATNEKLFF TGTGCCAGCAGGCGAAACCCAGCAACTAATGAAAAACTGTTTTTT
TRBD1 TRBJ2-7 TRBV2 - CASSPDRAHYEQYF TGTGCCAGCAGTCCCGACAGGGCCCACTACGAGCAGTACTTC
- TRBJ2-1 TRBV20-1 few CSASPRDNEQFF TGCAGTGCTAGTCCTAGAGACAATGAGCAGTTCTTC
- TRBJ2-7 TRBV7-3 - CASSQIGGPLNF TGTGCCAGCAGCCAAATAGGGGGACCTCTCAACTTC